A selection of T cell receptor beta chains follows, all from one sample in a study of T cell clonotyping in hematopoietic cell transplantation. Here immunoSEQ multiplex PCR was the method, and the copy in TCRdb shows in-frame clones only, minus some. Of about 27,000 clones listed, approximately 77% are singletons. The sequencing here drew on peripheral blood mononuclear cells, taken before stem cell transplant. The receptors here all came from a man in his forties or fifties with myelodysplastic syndrome. Some clones in this sample may be carry-over from other donors' samples. Both conserved end residues are part of each CDR3. Fields, in order: J gene, D gene, V gene, clone size, CDR3 protein, CDR3 DNA. A D gene is named only where the DNA matches it firmly. Where a row states a size, it is once, few, many or the class of an expanded clone; other rows omit it.

J: TRBJ2-7
D: -
V: TRBV4-1
size: -
CDR3: CASSPEQSYEQYF
DNA: TGCGCCAGCAGTCCCGAACAGTCCTACGAGCAGTACTTC

J: TRBJ1-2
D: -
V: TRBV30
size: -
CDR3: CAWSRGVGDYGYTF
DNA: TGTGCCTGGAGTCGGGGTGTGGGGGACTATGGCTACACCTTC

J: TRBJ2-7
D: TRBD2
V: TRBV28
size: -
CDR3: CASSSNLAGGANEQYF
DNA: TGTGCCAGCAGTTCGAATTTAGCGGGGGGAGCGAACGAGCAGTACTTC

J: TRBJ1-2
D: TRBD1
V: TRBV5-6
size: -
CDR3: CASSFWTGLTYGYTF
DNA: TGTGCCAGCAGCTTTTGGACAGGCCTTACCTATGGCTACACCTTC

J: TRBJ2-2
D: -
V: TRBV7-7
size: -
CDR3: CASSLGGPGTGELFF
DNA: TGTGCCAGCAGCTTGGGGGGGCCGGGGACCGGGGAGCTGTTTTTT

J: TRBJ2-5
D: TRBD1
V: TRBV5-1
size: few
CDR3: CASSGGQEQETQYF
DNA: TGCGCCAGCAGCGGGGGACAGGAACAAGAGACCCAGTACTTC

J: TRBJ1-1
D: TRBD1
V: TRBV29-1
size: -
CDR3: CSAYRGTRAFF
DNA: TGCAGCGCATACAGGGGGACGAGGGCTTTCTTT

J: TRBJ1-2
D: TRBD1
V: TRBV4-1
size: -
CDR3: CASSLTTGGYDGYTF
DNA: TGCGCCAGCAGCCTAACGACAGGGGGCTACGATGGCTACACCTTC

J: TRBJ2-7
D: -
V: TRBV29-1
size: -
CDR3: CSVEAGTGGYEQYF
DNA: TGCAGCGTTGAGGCCGGGACCGGCGGCTACGAGCAGTACTTC

J: TRBJ1-2
D: -
V: TRBV20-1
size: -
CDR3: CSAPAVYGYTF
DNA: TGCAGTGCTCCAGCTGTCTATGGCTACACCTTC

J: TRBJ2-5
D: -
V: TRBV4-2
size: few
CDR3: CASSQDQEQQTQYF
DNA: TGTGCCAGCAGCCAAGATCAGGAGCAACAGACCCAGTACTTC

J: TRBJ2-7
D: -
V: TRBV5-1
size: -
CDR3: CASSLQMSGEQYF
DNA: TGCGCCAGCAGCCTTCAAATGAGCGGCGAGCAGTACTTC

J: TRBJ2-7
D: TRBD1
V: TRBV6-6
size: -
CDR3: CASSQRQGRPDEQYF
DNA: TGTGCCAGCAGCCAAAGACAGGGAAGACCGGACGAGCAGTACTTC

J: TRBJ1-3
D: -
V: TRBV7-2
size: -
CDR3: CASSLWGPQGSNTIYF
DNA: TGTGCCAGCAGCTTATGGGGCCCACAGGGTTCAAACACCATATATTTT

J: TRBJ2-7
D: -
V: TRBV6-5
size: -
CDR3: CASSYSAGWGSYEQYF
DNA: TGTGCCAGCAGTTACTCGGCAGGCTGGGGATCCTACGAGCAGTACTTC

J: TRBJ2-5
D: -
V: TRBV7-2
size: -
CDR3: CASSLALRVRTQYF
DNA: TGTGCCAGCAGCTTAGCGCTAAGGGTTAGGACCCAGTACTTC

J: TRBJ2-7
D: -
V: TRBV30
size: -
CDR3: CASNRDSSSYEQYF
DNA: TGTGCCTCCAACCGGGACTCCAGCTCCTACGAGCAGTACTTC

J: TRBJ1-1
D: -
V: TRBV10-3
size: -
CDR3: CAISESWGQNTEAFF
DNA: TGTGCCATCAGTGAGTCATGGGGTCAGAACACTGAAGCTTTCTTT

J: TRBJ1-2
D: -
V: TRBV28
size: -
CDR3: CASSPSSRGYTF
DNA: TGTGCCAGCAGTCCTTCCTCTCGGGGCTACACCTTC

J: TRBJ2-3
D: TRBD2
V: TRBV6-1
size: few
CDR3: CASSRSSGGTDTQYF
DNA: TGTGCCAGCAGTAGGTCTAGCGGGGGAACAGATACGCAGTATTTT

J: TRBJ2-6
D: -
V: TRBV4-3
size: -
CDR3: CASSQEGFSGANVLTF
DNA: TGCGCCAGCAGCCAAGAGGGATTCTCTGGGGCCAACGTCCTGACTTTC

J: TRBJ2-7
D: -
V: TRBV30
size: once
CDR3: CAWSVLYEQYF
DNA: TGTGCCTGGAGTGTATTATACGAGCAGTACTTC

J: TRBJ2-2
D: -
V: TRBV7-6
size: -
CDR3: CASTPTAGELFF
DNA: TGTGCCAGCACCCCGACAGCCGGGGAGCTGTTTTTT

J: TRBJ2-7
D: -
V: TRBV5-1
size: -
CDR3: CASSPRGASSYEQYF
DNA: TGCGCCAGCAGCCCCCGGGGGGCCAGCTCCTACGAGCAGTACTTC